This TCR beta chain stems from a study of response to subunit inactivated influenza vaccine. TCRdb called the RT-PCR reads again in MiXCR, with one record for every CDR3 protein. The sample includes 430,000 or so distinct CDR3 sequences, 9.5% to 13% of them seen just once. Germline CDR1 is DFQATT and CDR2 is SNEGSKA (reference sequence). The CDR3 is made up of 14 amino acids. The V segment lost 0 bases and the J segment 7 bases; nucleotides outside the gene matches: 4. Specimen: PBMCs from blood, collected more than 35 days after vaccination. This clonotype originated in a man over 45 who received an inactivated influenza vaccine. The genes are TRBV20-1 and TRBJ2-1, with 9 bases identical to TRBD2. DNA for the CDR3: TGCAGTGCTAGAGATCGGCGGGGGGGGAATGAGCAGTTCTTC. Amino acids: CSARDRRGGNEQFF.